One sample yielded the 7 T cell receptor beta chains listed below, sequenced in a study of blood T cell repertoires in COVID-19. Repertoires were generated with immunoSEQ multiplex PCR, while TCRdb's copy carries only in-frame clones and drops some. The sample includes approximately 220,000 clones, 83% of them seen just once. The sequencing input was PBMCs or T cells enriched from blood (not recorded which). The receptors shown here come from a woman in her forties who had been exposed to COVID-19.

The chain couples TRBV19 to TRBJ2-5, with TRBD2 matching 7 bases. The CDR3 contains 17 residues. Trimming took 1 base from V and 2 from J; bases not matched to a gene: 10. Germline CDR1 LNHDA, CDR2 SQIVND (reference sequence). The CDR3 DNA reads as TGTGCCAGTAGTATAGGGAGGCTGCGGGGGATTCAAGAGACCCAGTACTTC. It is translated as CASSIGRLRGIQETQYF.

CDR3 in amino acids: CASSLTGQGNQPQHF. The CDR3 DNA is TGTGCCAGCAGCTTAACTGGACAGGGCAATCAGCCCCAGCATTTT. The rearrangement joins TRBV7-3 to TRBJ1-5, with TRBD1 matching over 7 bases. After removal of 0 bases from V and 2 bases from J, the junction contained 1 base not matched to a gene. The CDR3 is 15 amino acids. The germline V gene encodes CDR1 SGHTA and CDR2 FQGTGA.

The rearrangement links TRBV4-1 to TRBJ2-5, with 11 bases identical to TRBD2. V trimming: 1 base; J trimming: 4 bases; junction bases outside the gene matches: 2. The CDR3 extends over 15 amino acids. Germline V CDR1 and CDR2: MGHRA, YSYEKL. The DNA of the CDR3 is TGCGCCAGCAGCCAAGCTAGCGGGGGGAGAGAGACCCAGTACTTC. Protein: CASSQASGGRETQYF.

The genes are TRBV4-3 and TRBJ2-1, with TRBD2 as a possible D gene (6 bases). Trimming stripped 0 bases from V and 2 bases from J, with 14 bases between. The CDR3 is made up of 17 amino acids. Per the germline V gene, CDR1 is LGHNA and CDR2 is YSLEER. The CDR3 region is CASSQDWDFLTYNEQFF. CDR3 in DNA: TGCGCCAGCAGCCAAGATTGGGACTTTCTAACCTACAATGAGCAGTTCTTC.

The CDR3 region is CASSQGTSTSDTIYF. The CDR3 DNA sequence: TGTGCCAGCAGCCAAGGGACATCGACTTCGGACACCATATATTTT. The rearrangement joins TRBV3-1 (or the pseudogene TRBV3-2) to TRBJ1-3; maybe TRBD1 (5 bases). Germline V gives CDR1 LGHDT, CDR2 YNNKEL (reference sequence). The CDR3 runs to 15 residues. V shed 1 base and J shed 8 bases, with 15 bases lying between them.

For the CDR3, the DNA is TGTGCCAGCAGACGGGACTTCGACAATGAGCAGTTCTTC. It specifies CASRRDFDNEQFF. The chain recombines TRBV4-2 with TRBJ2-1, with a weak D call TRBD2 (6 bases). Germline-derived CDR1 and CDR2 are LGHNA and YNFKEQ. The CDR3 has 13 residues. V was pared by 6 bases and J by 5 bases, with 11 bases between.

The rearrangement links TRBV5-1 to TRBJ1-1; D possibly corresponds to TRBD1 (5 bases). From germline, CDR1 is SGHRS and CDR2 YFSETQ. The germline V and J ends were trimmed by 1 base and 4 bases, with 14 bases remaining between them. The CDR3 extends over 15 amino acids. CDR3: CASSLKVGQGTEAFF. DNA for the CDR3: TGCGCCAGCAGCTTGAAGGTAGGCCAGGGCACTGAAGCTTTCTTT.